This T cell receptor beta chain was sequenced for a study of blood T cell repertoires in COVID-19. The CDR3 consists of 13 residues. Trimming removed 2 bases from V and 3 bases from J, with 7 bases in between. Germline CDR1 and CDR2: SEHNR and FQNEAQ (reference sequence). TCRdb's table, derived via immunoSEQ multiplex PCR, lists solely in-frame clones and lacks some. Of around 150,000 clones in the sample, approximately 87% were seen once. The sample consisted of peripheral blood. The chain has TRBV7-9 and TRBJ1-1; a weak D match, TRBD1 (6 bases). The source is a man aged 50 to 60 with active COVID-19. For the CDR3, the DNA is TGTGCCAGCAGCTTACAGGGGCACACTGAAGCTTTCTTT. It codes for CASSLQGHTEAFF.